This T cell receptor (beta chain) came from a study of cytomegalovirus exposure and HLA in healthy donors (dated by TCRdb to 2016 to 2017). Turning to the overall study: An earlier analysis of approximately 590 of the donors reported approximately 270 Gb of sequence data and around 120 million unique TCR beta sequences from approximately 180 million T cells. The number of typed donors differed by locus: roughly 620-640 for A, B, C, DRB1 and DQB1; approximately 520 for DQA1; some 610 for DPA1; and roughly 450 for DPB1. Among around 400 genotyped donors of the cohort, an average of roughly 230,000 unique TCR beta nucleotide sequences was sequenced per donor, of which roughly 18% were non-productive. Alongside the repertoire data, information on donor age, sex, ethnicity and CMV serostatus was compiled. All discovery cohort repertoires had been generated using a single sequencing platform. HLA typing included class I and class II loci at four-digit resolution. The study was designed to test whether signatures of past pathogen exposure could be identified by cataloging public T cell receptors. Roughly 300 gigabases of sequencing data and 70 million to 100 million unique TCR sequences made up an early release that covered over 550 HLA-typed donors. The genetic ancestry cluster associated with self-reported Caucasian donors included 81% of the roughly 360 genotyped donors. In a later analysis, previously published TCR beta repertoires from hundreds of donors were re-analyzed and high-resolution HLA genotyping was added so that TCR occurrence patterns could be studied. To predict cytomegalovirus infection status, the study combined high-throughput TCR immunosequencing, statistical association of individual TCRs with disease status, and machine learning. The later analysis used no new phenotypic data to find candidate immune exposures, relying instead on TCR beta sequences and their occurrence across donors. In an earlier analysis of 587 of the donors, high-throughput TCR beta sequencing was used to judge whether each TCR beta V gene segment behaved as functional or pseudogenic. The study profiled the T cell repertoires of fewer than 850 subjects by immunosequencing and related them to cytomegalovirus serostatus. A later genetic analysis took genome-wide SNP genotypes for about 55% of the 666 donors and used that subset as a discovery cohort. In addition to the first cohort of 650 to 750 subjects, a separate validation cohort of 130 or so different subjects was used. About 5 DR-DQ haplotypes were handled as single units for association and clustering, since linkage in the cohort was strong. Study-level results and caveats: In a later genetic analysis, fewer N-insertions in productive TCRs were reported among donors in an Asian-associated ancestry cluster than the approximately 710-donor mean. V-gene and J-gene trimming of TCR beta chains was associated with a missense DCLRE1C variant in a later genetic analysis, and the association was replicated in an independent cohort. Because HLA typing was missing for some donors at each locus, association tests included only the typed subset. In a later analysis, most CMV-associated TCR beta chains were found to appear HLA-restricted, with HLA associations seemingly driven largely by CMV exposure. Only TCR beta chains were sequenced in this cohort, and the absence of alpha or paired-chain data limited detectable features. A further reported finding was that TCR beta sequences accurately predicted the HLA-A and HLA-B alleles for most subjects in the first cohort. In a later analysis, the rate of TCR association differed among HLA loci, with DRB1 alleles having the most associated TCRs and HLA-C alleles having the fewest. Linkage disequilibrium might explain the correlated functional status among segregating V segments, but an unknown experimental factor could not be excluded. According to the authors, the approach could potentially be generalized to other disease states and immunological phenotypes. In a later analysis, HLA-associated TCR beta chains were found to be more clonally expanded and to have lower generation probabilities than equally common non-associated chains. Several of the top co-occurrence clusters appeared to be linked to parvovirus B19, influenza, CMV and Epstein-Barr virus, according to a later analysis. In an earlier analysis of approximately 590 of the donors, most TCR beta V segments were observed in productive rearrangements about 90% or about 30% of the time, broadly matching IMGT annotations. The presence/absence analyses assumed that sequencing depth was roughly uniform across donors, and that assumption may not be true. The sequencing pipeline was judged likely to have produced a cluster of highly shared sequence variants as a technical artifact. Cytomegalovirus status was reported to be diagnosed by the classifier with high specificity and sensitivity in both the original and validation cohorts. In vitro tests confirmed that a few of the cytomegalovirus-associated TCR beta chains recognize cytomegalovirus antigens. CMV serostatus was the only immune exposure information available for the cohort. While some public TCRs were present in many individuals, most TCR sequences turned up only very rarely across donors. The study gave a list of some 150 TCR beta chains associated with cytomegalovirus. At a false discovery rate of 0.05, a later analysis linked around 17,000 TCR beta sequences to specific HLA alleles. Assigning TCR associations to individual alleles was difficult when HLA alleles, especially DR and DQ, strongly co-occurred. The 87-base-pair reads could not distinguish some IMGT-functional V segments, including TRBV6-2 and TRBV6-3, so those segments were excluded. Because counts were too low, about 15 rarely observed V segments, including chromosome 9 orphons, were left out of the earlier analysis of 587 of the donors.

The germline V gene encodes CDR1 SGHTA and CDR2 FQGNSA. V is cut back by 7 bases and J by 2 bases, with 8 bases in the junction unmatched. The CDR3 spans 14 residues, from the cysteine through the phenylalanine. Only CDR3 DNA is held: 42 bases, read in frame from base 1. In total, 500 to 700 healthy bone marrow donors made up the cohort. Cohort members were all nominally healthy when sampled, although unrecorded immune exposures were likely present. The donor tested CMV seronegative, placing the donor among the 350 or so seronegative members of the cohort. Each donor provided a peripheral blood sample, and peripheral blood mononuclear cells were used for TCR beta sequencing. Genomic DNA was extracted from the blood cell samples with the Qiagen DNeasy Blood Extraction Kit. Receptors were amplified or captured by the immunoSEQ multiplex PCR assay. For the multiplex PCR, a mixture combining 60 forward primers for TCR Vbeta segments and 13 reverse primers for TCR Jbeta segments was used. The CDR3 region of rearranged TCR beta genes was amplified from genomic DNA by a multiplex PCR assay. The Illumina HiSeq System was used to sequence the amplified TCR beta libraries as 87-base-pair reads. The study's own analysis went as follows. A later analysis counted approximately 74 million unique TCR beta chains across the 700 or so repertoires, and around 9.9 million of these chains were shared by at least two donors. Raw reads were error-corrected and collapsed into unique sequences by a nearest-neighbor algorithm in which closely related sequences were merged to remove PCR and sequencing errors. Alignment of CDR3 sequences to IMGT reference sequences was used to assign V, D and J gene segments. Each retained sequence needed at least a six-nucleotide match to both a V gene segment and a J gene segment. A rearrangement counted as productive if the CDR3 had no stop codons and remained in frame with V and J, and every other rearrangement counted as non-productive. CDR3 was defined according to IMGT convention as the region running from the second conserved V-encoded cysteine to the conserved J-encoded phenylalanine. Sequences without an unambiguous match to a single V gene segment were excluded from the earlier analysis of 500 to 700 of the donors. An earlier analysis of 500 to 600 of the donors classified V segments as functional when productive rearrangements were above 56.7% and as segregating when the standard deviation between donors was above 5%. To diagnose cytomegalovirus status from the catalog of TCR beta chain sequences, a statistical classification framework was built. In a later analysis, TCR nucleotide sequences were compared against IMGT/GENE-DB human TR gene sequences so that V and J genes could be assigned. Using the TCRdist pipeline, a later analysis assigned CDR3 sequences along with most-parsimonious VDJ recombination scenarios. In a later analysis, each TCR beta chain was defined by its CDR3 amino acid sequence together with its V-gene family, and reads without a unique V-gene family were excluded. To address suspected cross-contamination and a sequencing artifact, a later analysis removed over 500 highly shared, low-generation-probability nucleotide sequences. In a later analysis, a clonal expansion index was calculated for each public chain from normalized within-repertoire ranks of inferred template counts. Generation probabilities in a later analysis came from a VDJ recombination model fitted to out-of-frame rearrangements, and those results were checked against IGoR. A later analysis scored TCR-TCR, TCR-HLA and TCR-CMV co-occurrence with hypergeometric tests, applying a repertoire-size bias correction to TCR pairs. A later analysis estimated false discovery rates by permuting HLA or CMV assignments 20 times. A later analysis grouped co-occurring TCRs with DBSCAN, adding TCRdist sequence similarity when clustering within HLA-allele-positive subsets. For co-occurrence clustering, repertoires with fewer than 30,000 or more than 120,000 public chains were excluded, along with a handful of repertoires with anomalous nucleotide sharing. The immuneACCESS repertoire file appears here via TCRdb, limited to in-frame rearrangements. These files lack a portion of the clones; in checked studies, under half of the deficit traces to unresolved V genes, and the cause of the others is not known. V and J calls and clone size are copied from that table; D and trimming were computed from the DNA. The table of this sample itemizes 150,000 or so clones. The top ten constitute 1.5% to 2% of the sample.

As for this clone: It lacks a known antigen.

The source material was PBMCs. The TCR was taken from a woman aged 50 to 60 in good health and CMV-seronegative. The rearranged segments are TRBV7-2 and TRBJ2-7, and 7 junction bases match TRBD1. The CDR3: CASTFRQGTYEQYF. At the DNA level, the sequence is TGTGCCAGCACCTTTCGACAGGGAACCTACGAGCAGTACTTC.